This T cell receptor beta chain was identified during a study of T cell responses to AZD1222 COVID-19 vaccine. Repertoires were generated with immunoSEQ multiplex PCR, while TCRdb's copy carries only in-frame clones and drops some. The table records approximately 190,000 clones, roughly 90% of them present only once. Study outcomes and limitations: Targeting of unmutated variant regions was reportedly seen in nearly half of spike-specific TCRs. The study found Spike-specific TCR breadth and depth rose after two AZD1222 doses.

Per germline, CDR1 SGHDN and CDR2 FVKESK. The CDR3 is made up of 13 amino acids. V lost 4 bases, J lost 1 base, and 0 bases stayed unmatched. With regard to this clone: Antigen specificity is unknown.

The clonotype comes from an adult in good health. Sequencing was performed on peripheral blood, taken on day 0 of AZD1222 vaccination. This chain connects TRBV14 to TRBJ1-1, with TRBD1 identical over 7 bases. As DNA, the CDR3 is TGTGCCAGCAGCCGACAGGGGAACACTGAAGCTTTCTTT. As protein: CASSRQGNTEAFF.